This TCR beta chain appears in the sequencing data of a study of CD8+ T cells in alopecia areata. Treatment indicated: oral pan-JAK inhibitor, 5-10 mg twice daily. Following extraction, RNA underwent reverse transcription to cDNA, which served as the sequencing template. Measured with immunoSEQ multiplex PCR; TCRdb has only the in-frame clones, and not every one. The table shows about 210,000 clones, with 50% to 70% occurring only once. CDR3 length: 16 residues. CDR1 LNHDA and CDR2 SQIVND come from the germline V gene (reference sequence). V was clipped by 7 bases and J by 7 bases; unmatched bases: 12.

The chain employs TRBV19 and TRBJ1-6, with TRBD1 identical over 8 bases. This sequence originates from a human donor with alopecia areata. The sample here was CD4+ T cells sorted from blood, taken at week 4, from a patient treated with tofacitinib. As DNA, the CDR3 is TGTGCCAGTAAATCTACCTACCGGGACAGGAATTCACCCCTCCACTTT. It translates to CASKSTYRDRNSPLHF.